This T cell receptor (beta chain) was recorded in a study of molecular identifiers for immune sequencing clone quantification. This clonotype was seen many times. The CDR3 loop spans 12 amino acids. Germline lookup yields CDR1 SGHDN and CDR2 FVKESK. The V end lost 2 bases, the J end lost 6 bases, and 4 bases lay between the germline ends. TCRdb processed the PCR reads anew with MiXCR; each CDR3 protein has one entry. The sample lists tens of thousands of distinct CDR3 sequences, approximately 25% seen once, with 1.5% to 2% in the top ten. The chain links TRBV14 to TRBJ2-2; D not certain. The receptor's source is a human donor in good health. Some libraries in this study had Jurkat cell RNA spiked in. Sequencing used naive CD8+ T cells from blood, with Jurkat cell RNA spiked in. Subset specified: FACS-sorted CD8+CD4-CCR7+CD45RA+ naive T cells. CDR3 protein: CASSQPSGELFF. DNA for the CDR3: TGTGCCAGCAGCCAACCTTCCGGGGAGCTGTTTTTT.